These 5 T cell receptor beta chains were all obtained from the same sample, sequenced in a study of beta chain features in type 1 diabetes. Sequencing targeted expressed TCRB transcripts, as all isolated RNA had been reverse transcribed. Sequenced by immunoSEQ multiplex PCR; TCRdb stores in-frame clones only, minus some. This table holds fewer than 400,000 clones, approximately 10% found once. Study-level results: In every one of the four CD4+ subsets, TCRB CDR3s were moderately but significantly shorter in Type 1 diabetes patients.

Their specific antigens are unknown. The sample taken for sequencing was central memory CD4+ T cells from blood. These receptors originate from a man aged 25-40 years with type 1 diabetes.

The V call is TRBV6-6, the J call TRBJ2-4, with D perhaps assigned TRBD1 or TRBD2 (5 bases each). The V and J ends lost 5 bases and 6 bases respectively, with 17 bases between them. The CDR3 extends over 15 amino acids. Germline values: CDR1 MNHNY, CDR2 SVGAGI (reference sequence). CDR3: CASSTRQGTSNIQYF. CDR3 nucleotides: TGTGCCAGCAGTACCCGCCAAGGGACGTCAAACATTCAGTACTTC.

This clone was counted only a few times. V gene TRBV7-2 combines with J gene TRBJ2-3; D gene uncertain. The germline V and J ends were trimmed by 2 bases and 5 bases, with 8 bases remaining between them. Germline CDR1 is SGHTA and CDR2 is FQGNSA. The CDR3 is 13 amino acids. The DNA of the CDR3 is TGTGCCAGCAGCTTAACTAAACTAGATACGCAGTATTTT. It specifies CASSLTKLDTQYF.

This clone has ten or more counts. V usage is TRBV7-9 and J usage is TRBJ2-3; D may be TRBD1 (6 bases). Germline CDR1 SEHNR, CDR2 FQNEAQ (reference sequence). Trimming removed 3 bases from V and 2 bases from J, with 18 bases in between. The CDR3 length is 17 residues. CDR3 in amino acids: CASSFETDSSSTDTQYF. In DNA form, the CDR3 reads TGTGCCAGCAGCTTTGAGACGGACAGCTCTTCCACAGATACGCAGTATTTT.

This clone was seen ten or more times. The chain couples TRBV18 to TRBJ2-2; the D call may be TRBD1 or TRBD2 (5 bases each). CDR1 is KGHSH, CDR2 LQKENI, per germline. V lost 3 bases, J lost 6 bases, and 11 bases lay in between. The CDR3 is 14 residues long. The CDR3 loop is CASSPPGTAGELFF. CDR3 DNA sequence: TGTGCCAGCTCACCCCCAGGGACGGCCGGGGAGCTGTTTTTT.

This chain joins TRBV6-1 and TRBJ1-5; D is ambiguous. Trimming cost V 6 bases and J 1 base, with 7 bases left between them. From germline, CDR1 is MNHNS and CDR2 SASEGT. The CDR3 is 13 amino acids. Written as DNA, the CDR3 is TGTGCCAGCAGGAAGGGAAGCAATCAGCCCCAGCATTTT. Amino acids: CASRKGSNQPQHF.